The present T cell receptor beta chain was sequenced within a study of cytomegalovirus exposure and HLA in healthy donors. Using immunoSEQ multiplex PCR, the repertoire was profiled, and TCRdb retains in-frame clones only, with some absent. This sample has approximately 53,000 clones, with roughly 93% found just once. Overall study results and limits: Accounts indicate the classifier identified cytomegalovirus status with strong specificity and sensitivity. Many donors shared some public TCRs, even though most TCR sequences were rare. Cytomegalovirus association was assigned to 170 or so TCR beta chains.

Details on this clone: Antigen unknown.

Germline trimming cut 2 bases from V and 2 bases from J; bases unmatched to any gene: 3. Germline CDR1 is MNHEY and CDR2 is SMNVEV (reference sequence). There are 15 residues in the CDR3. Sequenced: PBMCs. This rearrangement joins TRBV27 to TRBJ2-5; 9 bases align to TRBD1. This clonotype was sampled from a man younger than 35 in good health and CMV-seronegative. This chain's CDR3 is CASSLGTGRQETQYF. CDR3 DNA sequence: TGTGCCAGCAGTTTAGGGACAGGGCGGCAAGAGACCCAGTACTTC.